The subject of this entry is one T cell receptor beta chain. These data are taken from a study of cytotoxic CD8 clonotypes in ibrutinib-treated CLL. Deep sequencing aimed at 1 in 200,000 to 1 in 1 million T cells' resolution. Clones were read by immunoSEQ multiplex PCR, and TCRdb kept only the in-frame ones, dropping some. The sample lists tens of thousands of clones, 90% seen once, with 2.5% to 3.5% in the top ten. This CDR3 is built from 15 residues. The germline CDR1 and CDR2 sequences are SGHNT and YYREEE (reference sequence). V shed 5 bases and J 5 bases; nucleotides not matched to a gene: 4. The chain combines TRBV5-4 with TRBJ1-6; 10 bases fit TRBD1. The clonotype was recovered from a human donor with chronic lymphocytic leukemia. This sample comprised PBMCs, obtained after 12 months of ibrutinib treatment. This CDR3 reads CASSIGQGDNSPLHF. In nucleotides, the CDR3 is TGTGCCAGCAGTATTGGACAGGGGGATAATTCACCCCTCCACTTT.